A selection of T cell receptor beta chains follows, all from one sample in a study of T cells in Graves' hyperthyroidism and ophthalmopathy. TCRdb processed the multiplex PCR reads anew with MiXCR; each CDR3 protein has one entry. The top ten hold approximately 10% of the sample, which has about 520,000 distinct CDR3 sequences, approximately 24% seen once. The sample taken for sequencing was blood. The receptor set was obtained from a woman in her 30s with Graves' ophthalmopathy. CDR3s leave out the opening cysteine and the closing phenylalanine or tryptophan. Rows give clone size only sometimes, using once, few, many, or a class for an expanded clone.

TRBV11-2	many	TRBJ1-2	13	ASSLSTGANYGYT
TRBV11-1	many	TRBJ1-5	14	ASSLITGGIDQPQH
TRBV12-3/TRBV12-4	many	TRBJ1-1	11	ASSRQGRTEAF
TRBV12-3/TRBV12-4	once	TRBJ2-2	13	ASRPDTTNTGELF
TRBV12-3/TRBV12-4	many	TRBJ2-7	11	ASSSRQGDEQY
TRBV6-1	many	TRBJ2-7	12	ASSAGTGRYEQY
TRBV4-1	-	TRBJ1-6	15	ASSQNMNGQGNSPLH
TRBV27	many	TRBJ2-2	14	ASSLSSRGVVGELF
TRBV30	many	TRBJ2-5	11	AWSPLFQETQY
TRBV7-9	many	TRBJ1-6	12	ASSLIDLNSPLH
TRBV7-9	many	TRBJ2-5	13	ASSRGGQEAETQY
TRBV10-3	-	TRBJ2-5	14	AISDPGLIGEETQY
TRBV20-1	-	TRBJ2-7	14	SASHPAGGDYYEQY
TRBV27	many	TRBJ2-7	14	ASSSYAYRQGNEQY
TRBV19	many	TRBJ1-1	11	AASPLLNTEAF
TRBV6-1	-	TRBJ1-3	12	ASSEGRGGNTIY
TRBV6-2/TRBV6-3	few	TRBJ2-7	17	ASSYSMGLAGDLAYEQC